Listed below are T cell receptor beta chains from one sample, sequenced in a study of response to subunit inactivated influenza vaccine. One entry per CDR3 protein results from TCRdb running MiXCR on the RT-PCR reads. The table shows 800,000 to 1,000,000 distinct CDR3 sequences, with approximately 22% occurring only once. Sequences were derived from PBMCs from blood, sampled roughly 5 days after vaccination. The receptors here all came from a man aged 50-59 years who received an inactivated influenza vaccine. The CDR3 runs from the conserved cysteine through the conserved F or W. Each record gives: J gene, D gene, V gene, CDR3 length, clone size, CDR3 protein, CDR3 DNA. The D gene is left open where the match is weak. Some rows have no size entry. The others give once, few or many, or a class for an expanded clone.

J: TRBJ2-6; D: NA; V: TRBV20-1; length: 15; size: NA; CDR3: CSARDPGTGANVLTF; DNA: TGCAGTGCTAGAGATCCGGGAACTGGGGCCAACGTCCTGACTTTC
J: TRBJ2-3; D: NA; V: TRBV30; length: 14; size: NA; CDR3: CAWSPWGFTDTQYF; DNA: TGTGCCTGGAGTCCCTGGGGCTTCACAGATACGCAGTATTTT
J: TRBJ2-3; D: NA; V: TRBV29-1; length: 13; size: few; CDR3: CSVEVRHTDTQYF; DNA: TGCAGCGTTGAGGTCAGGCACACAGATACGCAGTATTTT
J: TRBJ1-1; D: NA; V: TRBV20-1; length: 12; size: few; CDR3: CSAIPSIDEAFF; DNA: TGCAGTGCTATCCCCTCTATTGATGAAGCTTTCTTT
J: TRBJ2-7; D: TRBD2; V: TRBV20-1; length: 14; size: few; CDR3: CSARDSLAGYEQYF; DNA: TGCAGTGCTAGAGATTCACTAGCGGGATACGAGCAGTACTTC
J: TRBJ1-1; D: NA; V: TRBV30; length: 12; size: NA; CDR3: CASSDRNTEAFF; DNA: TGTGCCTCCTCAGACAGGAACACTGAAGCTTTCTTT
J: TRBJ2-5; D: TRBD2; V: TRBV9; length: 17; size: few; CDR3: CASSAGTSGGYQETQYF; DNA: TGTGCCAGCAGCGCGGGGACTAGCGGGGGGTACCAAGAGACCCAGTACTTC
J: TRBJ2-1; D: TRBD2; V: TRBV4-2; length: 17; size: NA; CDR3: CASSQDLLAGVFNEQFF; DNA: TGTGCCAGCAGCCAAGATCTTCTAGCGGGAGTTTTCAATGAGCAGTTCTTC
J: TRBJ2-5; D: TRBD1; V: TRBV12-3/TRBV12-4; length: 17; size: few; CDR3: CASSTLTGLAKSETQYF; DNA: TGTGCCAGCAGCACCTTGACAGGGCTGGCCAAAAGTGAGACCCAGTACTTC
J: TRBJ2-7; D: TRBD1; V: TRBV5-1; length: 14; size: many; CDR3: CASRLDRADYEQYF; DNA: TGCGCCAGCAGATTAGACAGGGCTGACTACGAGCAGTACTTC
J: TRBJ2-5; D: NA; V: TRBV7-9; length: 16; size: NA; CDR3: CASTPGSVPVEETQYF; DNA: TGTGCCAGCACCCCCGGCTCCGTCCCGGTAGAAGAGACCCAGTACTTC
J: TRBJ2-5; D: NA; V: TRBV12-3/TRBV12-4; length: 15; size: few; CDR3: CASSFRRGGRETQYF; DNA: TGTGCCAGCAGTTTTCGTAGGGGGGGCCGGGAGACCCAGTACTTC
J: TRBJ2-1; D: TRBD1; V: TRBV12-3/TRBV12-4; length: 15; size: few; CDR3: CASSPGTGARNEQFF; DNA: TGTGCCAGCAGTCCCGGGACAGGGGCGAGGAATGAGCAGTTCTTC
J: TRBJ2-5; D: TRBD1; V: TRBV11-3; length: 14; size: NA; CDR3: CASSPGTARGAQYF; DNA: TGTGCCAGCAGCCCTGGGACAGCTAGAGGAGCCCAGTACTTC
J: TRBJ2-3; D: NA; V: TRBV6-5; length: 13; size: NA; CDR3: CASSYSITDTQYF; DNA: TGTGCCAGCAGTTACTCGATTACAGATACGCAGTATTTT
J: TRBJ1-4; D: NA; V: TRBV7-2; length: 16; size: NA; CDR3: CASSFLTGFANEKLFF; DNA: TGTGCCAGCAGCTTCCTAACAGGTTTTGCTAATGAAAAACTGTTTTTT
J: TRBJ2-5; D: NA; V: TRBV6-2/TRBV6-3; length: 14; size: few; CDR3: CASSSTANQETQYF; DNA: TGTGCCAGCTCCTCCACAGCAAACCAAGAGACCCAGTACTTC
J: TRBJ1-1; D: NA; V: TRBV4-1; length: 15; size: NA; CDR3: CASSPQEGLNTEAFF; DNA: TGCGCCAGCTCCCCCCAAGAGGGATTGAACACTGAAGCTTTCTTT
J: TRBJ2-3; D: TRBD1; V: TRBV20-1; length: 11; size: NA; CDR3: CSARTTDRVNF; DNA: TGCAGTGCTCGAACAACGGACAGGGTAAATTTT
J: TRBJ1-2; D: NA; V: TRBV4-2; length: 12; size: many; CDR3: CASSQINYGYTF; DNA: TGTGCCAGCAGCCAAATTAACTATGGCTACACCTTC
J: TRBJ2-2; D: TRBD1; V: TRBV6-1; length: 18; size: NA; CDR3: CASSTPAGQGARTGELFF; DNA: TGTGCCAGCTCCACCCCGGCGGGACAGGGGGCGCGGACCGGGGAGCTGTTTTTT
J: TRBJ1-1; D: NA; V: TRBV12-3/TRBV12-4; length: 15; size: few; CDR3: CASSSLGSWNTEAFF; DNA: TGTGCCAGCAGTTCCTTGGGGAGTTGGAACACTGAAGCTTTCTTT
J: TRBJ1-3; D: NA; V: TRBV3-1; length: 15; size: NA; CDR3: CASSTTTAPGNTIYF; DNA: TGTGCCAGCAGCACGACGACAGCCCCTGGAAACACCATATATTTT
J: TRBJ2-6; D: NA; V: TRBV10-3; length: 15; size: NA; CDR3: CAITRAVSGANVLTF; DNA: TGTGCCATCACTCGAGCGGTGTCTGGGGCCAACGTCCTGACTTTC
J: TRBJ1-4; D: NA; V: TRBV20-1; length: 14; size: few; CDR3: CSYSTGTANEKLFF; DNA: TGCAGCTACTCAACCGGGACGGCAAATGAAAAACTGTTTTTT
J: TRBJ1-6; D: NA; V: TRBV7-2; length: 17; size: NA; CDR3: CASSLVGRVVESSPLHF; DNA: TGTGCCAGCAGCTTAGTAGGGAGGGTAGTGGAATCTTCACCCCTCCACTTT
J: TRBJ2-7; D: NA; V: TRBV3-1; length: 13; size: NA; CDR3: CASSQDFGGEQYF; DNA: TGTGCCAGCAGCCAAGATTTTGGGGGCGAGCAGTACTTC
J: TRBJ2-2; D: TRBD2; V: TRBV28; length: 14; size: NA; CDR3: CASASGGNTGELFF; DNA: TGTGCCAGCGCCAGCGGGGGGAACACCGGGGAGCTGTTTTTT
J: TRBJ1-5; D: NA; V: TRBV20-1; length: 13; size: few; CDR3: CSARDRRDQPQHF; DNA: TGCAGTGCTAGAGATCGGAGGGATCAGCCCCAGCATTTT
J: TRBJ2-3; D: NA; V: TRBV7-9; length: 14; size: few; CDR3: CASSPQSLGDTQYF; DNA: TGTGCCAGCAGCCCCCAGTCCCTCGGGGATACGCAGTATTTT
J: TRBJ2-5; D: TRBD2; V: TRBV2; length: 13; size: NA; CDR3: CASIGGGQETQYF; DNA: TGTGCCAGCATTGGCGGGGGGCAAGAGACCCAGTACTTC
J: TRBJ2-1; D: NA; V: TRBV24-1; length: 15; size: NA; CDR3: CATSDFPGDYNEQFF; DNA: TGTGCCACCAGTGATTTCCCGGGAGACTACAATGAGCAGTTCTTC
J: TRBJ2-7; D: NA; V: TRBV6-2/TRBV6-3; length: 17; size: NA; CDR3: CASKSVGGREFQYEQYF; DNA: TGTGCCAGCAAGTCCGTCGGGGGGCGCGAGTTTCAATACGAGCAGTACTTC
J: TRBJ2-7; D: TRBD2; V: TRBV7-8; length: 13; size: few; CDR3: CASTLAGSYEQYF; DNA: TGTGCCAGCACACTAGCGGGCTCCTACGAGCAGTACTTC
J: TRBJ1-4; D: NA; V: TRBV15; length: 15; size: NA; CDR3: CATSREGGKGEKLFF; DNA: TGTGCCACCAGCAGAGAAGGAGGGAAAGGTGAAAAACTGTTTTTT
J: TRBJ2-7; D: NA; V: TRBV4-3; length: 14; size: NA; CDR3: CASSPGEVSYEQYF; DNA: TGCGCCAGCAGCCCCGGGGAGGTGTCCTACGAGCAGTACTTC
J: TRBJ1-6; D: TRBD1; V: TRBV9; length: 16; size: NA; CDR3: CASSEPGQGGNSPLHF; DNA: TGTGCCAGCAGCGAACCGGGACAGGGGGGTAATTCACCCCTCCACTTT
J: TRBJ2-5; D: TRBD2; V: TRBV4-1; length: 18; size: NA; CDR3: CASSQFHGTTSVSETQYF; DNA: TGCGCCAGCAGCCAATTCCACGGGACTACCAGTGTCTCGGAGACCCAGTACTTC
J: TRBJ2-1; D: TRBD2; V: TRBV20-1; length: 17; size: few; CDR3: CSARDRTSGSSYNEQFF; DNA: TGCAGTGCTAGAGATCGCACTAGCGGAAGCTCCTACAATGAGCAGTTCTTC
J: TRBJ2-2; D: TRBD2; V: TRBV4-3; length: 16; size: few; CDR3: CASSQAGLGNTGELFF; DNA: TGCGCCAGCAGCCAAGCGGGACTAGGAAACACCGGGGAGCTGTTTTTT
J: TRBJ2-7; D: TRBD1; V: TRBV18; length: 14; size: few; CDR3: CASSPAGQGYEQYF; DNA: TGTGCCAGCTCACCAGCGGGACAGGGCTACGAGCAGTACTTC
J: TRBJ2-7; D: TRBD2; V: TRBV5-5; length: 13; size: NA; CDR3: CASSRDYQYEQYF; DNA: TGTGCCAGCAGCCGGGACTATCAATACGAGCAGTACTTC
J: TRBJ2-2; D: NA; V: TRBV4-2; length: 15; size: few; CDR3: CASSQRTRGGGELFF; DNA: TGTGCCAGCAGCCAGAGAACCCGGGGCGGCGGGGAGCTGTTTTTT
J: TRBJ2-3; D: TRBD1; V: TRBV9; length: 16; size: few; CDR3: CASSAMRGQNTDTQYF; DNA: TGTGCCAGCAGCGCCATGAGGGGACAGAACACAGATACGCAGTATTTT
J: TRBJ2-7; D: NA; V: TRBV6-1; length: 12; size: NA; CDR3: CATLGALYEQYF; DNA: TGTGCCACGCTGGGGGCCCTCTACGAGCAGTACTTC
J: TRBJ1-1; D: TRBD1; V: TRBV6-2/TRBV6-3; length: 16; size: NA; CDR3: CASSYSRGQGNTEAFF; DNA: TGTGCCAGCAGTTACTCGAGGGGGCAGGGGAACACTGAAGCTTTCTTT
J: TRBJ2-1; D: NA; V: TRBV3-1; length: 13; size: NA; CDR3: CASSRGQIHEQFF; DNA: TGTGCCAGCAGCCGAGGACAGATTCATGAGCAGTTCTTC
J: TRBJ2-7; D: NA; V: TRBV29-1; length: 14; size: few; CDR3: CSVEDRNSDYEQYF; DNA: TGCAGCGTTGAAGATCGTAACAGTGACTACGAGCAGTACTTC
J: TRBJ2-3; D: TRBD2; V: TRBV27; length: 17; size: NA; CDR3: CASSLFWTSGFSDTQYF; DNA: TGTGCCAGCAGTTTATTTTGGACTAGCGGGTTTTCAGATACGCAGTATTTT
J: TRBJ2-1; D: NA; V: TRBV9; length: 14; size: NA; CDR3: CASSVAVTAILQFF; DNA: TGTGCCAGCAGCGTAGCAGTGACAGCAATCTTGCAGTTCTTC
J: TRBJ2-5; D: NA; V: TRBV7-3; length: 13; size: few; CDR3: CASSWTKGETQYF; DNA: TGTGCCAGCAGCTGGACTAAGGGGGAGACCCAGTACTTC
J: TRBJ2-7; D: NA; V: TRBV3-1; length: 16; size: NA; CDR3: CASSHVLSSFSYEQYF; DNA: TGTGCCAGCAGCCATGTCCTGAGCAGTTTCTCCTACGAGCAGTACTTC
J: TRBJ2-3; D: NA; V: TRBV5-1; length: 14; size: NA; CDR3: CASSLISDTDTQYF; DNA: TGCGCCAGCAGCTTAATCTCGGACACAGATACGCAGTATTTT
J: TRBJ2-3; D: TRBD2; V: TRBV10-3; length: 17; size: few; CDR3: CAISEPFQSGGTDTQYF; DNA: TGTGCCATCAGTGAGCCCTTCCAGAGCGGGGGGACAGATACGCAGTATTTT
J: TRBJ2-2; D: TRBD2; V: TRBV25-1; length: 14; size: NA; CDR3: CASSELAGTGELFF; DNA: TGTGCCAGCAGTGAATTAGCGGGGACCGGGGAGCTGTTTTTT
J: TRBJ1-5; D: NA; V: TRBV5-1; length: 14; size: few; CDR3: CASSLGSQNQPQHF; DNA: TGCGCCAGCAGCTTGGGAAGTCAGAATCAGCCCCAGCATTTT
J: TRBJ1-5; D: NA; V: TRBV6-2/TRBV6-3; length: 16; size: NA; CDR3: CASSYFGPTSNQPQHF; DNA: TGTGCCAGCAGTTATTTTGGACCGACTAGCAATCAGCCCCAGCATTTT
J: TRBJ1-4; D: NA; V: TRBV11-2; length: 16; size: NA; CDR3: CASRRGRGTVGEKLFF; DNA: TGTGCCAGCAGGCGGGGCAGAGGCACAGTCGGAGAAAAACTGTTTTTT
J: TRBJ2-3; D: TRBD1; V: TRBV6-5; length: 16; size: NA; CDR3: CASRSGQGGGTDTQYF; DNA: TGTGCCAGCAGATCGGGACAGGGCGGTGGCACAGATACGCAGTATTTT